Shown below are 28 T cell receptor beta chains from a single sample sequenced in a study of T cells after yellow fever vaccination (dated by TCRdb to the late 2010s). Libraries were made using 5' RACE. Sequencing relied on an Illumina HiSeq 2500. TCRdb reprocessing: public reads trimmed at Q25 with fastp, clones called with MiXCR, in-frame beta chains kept. Rows are combined by CDR3 protein, so each entry shows the most common genes and DNA. The sample table holds more than 350,000 distinct CDR3 sequences, of which roughly 12% were seen once. Together, the top ten hold more than 15% of the sample. The treatment or condition label corresponds to: live attenuated yellow fever vaccine strain. Sequencing was performed on PBMCs, taken on the day of the first yellow fever vaccination. These receptors all come from a man aged 18 to 29 who received the YFV17D yellow fever vaccine.

This chain joins TRBV5-6 and TRBJ2-5; D might be TRBD2 (6 bases). Germline V gives CDR1 SGHDT, CDR2 YYEEEE. V dropped 7 bases and J dropped 4 bases, with 14 bases sitting between them. There are 13 residues in the CDR3. In nucleotides, the CDR3 is TGTGCCAGCGGTATTGGGACTCTAGAGACCCAGTACTTC. Translation gives CASGIGTLETQYF.

This clonotype was detected only a few times. The chain has TRBV4-3 and TRBJ2-4, with D tentatively TRBD2 (7 bases). The CDR3 contains 13 residues. The germline gives CDR1 LGHNA, CDR2 YSLEER. Trimming removed 3 bases at V and 8 bases at J, with 11 bases between. In DNA form, the CDR3 reads TGCGCCAGCAGCCAGAGGGGGGGACACATTCAGTACTTC. It yields the protein CASSQRGGHIQYF.

In this sample, this clonotype turned up a few times. The chain combines TRBV6-1 with TRBJ1-5; 9 nucleotides align to TRBD1. This CDR3 has 13 residues. Germline V gives CDR1 MNHNS, CDR2 SASEGT. The junction had 4 bases not matched to a gene; V was cut back by 6 bases and J by 7 bases. The CDR3 DNA reads as TGTGCCAGCAGGGGACAGGGAGGCCAGCCCCAGCATTTT. Amino acid sequence: CASRGQGGQPQHF.

The V gene is TRBV12-3 or TRBV12-4, the J gene TRBJ1-5; D ambiguous. Deletions cut 7 bases from V and 7 bases from J, with 20 bases between. The CDR3 has 15 amino acids. Written as DNA, the CDR3 is TGTGCCAGCAACCTCGGGCAGCCCAAGGGCCAGCCCCAGCATTTT. Translating gives CASNLGQPKGQPQHF.

This clonotype was recorded at least ten times. V gene TRBV6-6 combines with J gene TRBJ2-1, with D perhaps TRBD1 (6 bases). The V gene lost 7 bases and the J gene lost 9 bases, with 10 bases spanning the gap. Germline V gene data show CDR1 as MNHNY and CDR2 as SVGAGI (reference sequence). The CDR3 length is 11 residues. The chain's CDR3 is CASTEGGEQFF. CDR3 nucleotides: TGTGCCAGCACCGAAGGGGGTGAGCAGTTCTTC.

The CDR3 sequence is CASRGQTGTEAFF. The CDR3 region has the DNA TGCGCCAGCAGGGGACAGACGGGGACTGAAGCTTTCTTT. The rearrangement links TRBV4-1 to TRBJ1-1, with 7 positions matching TRBD1. Per germline, CDR1 MGHRA and CDR2 YSYEKL. V was clipped by 6 bases and J by 5 bases; unmatched bases: 6. This CDR3 spans 13 amino acids.

The chain combines TRBV20-1 with TRBJ2-1; TRBD2 matches at 11 bases. This CDR3 is built from 14 residues. After removal of 0 bases from V and 7 bases from J, the junction contained 2 bases not matched to a gene. Germline CDR1 DFQATT, CDR2 SNEGSKA (reference sequence). The CDR3 loop is CSARDSSGGNEQFF. For the CDR3, the DNA is TGCAGTGCTAGAGATTCTAGCGGGGGGAATGAGCAGTTCTTC.

This clonotype has just a few counts. J is TRBJ1-4 and V is TRBV7-2; the D is unclear. The CDR3 contains 13 residues. Germline V CDR1 and CDR2: SGHTA, FQGNSA. V lost 0 bases, J lost 8 bases, and 7 bases lay in between. The CDR3 spells CASSLAGEEKLFF. The CDR3 nucleotides are TGTGCCAGCAGCTTAGCTGGGGAGGAAAAACTGTTTTTT. Full variable domain (rest looked up from reference TRBV7-2 and TRBJ1-4): GAGVSQSPSNKVTEKGKDVELRCDPISGHTALYWYRQSLGQGLEFLIYFQGNSAPDKSGLPSDRFSAERTGGSVSTLTIQRTQQEDSAVYLCASSLAGEEKLFFGSGTQLSVL.

At least ten counts were recorded for this clonotype. The chain joins TRBV4-2 to TRBJ1-2, with TRBD1 as a possible D gene (6 bases). This CDR3 contains 14 residues. V was pared by 1 base and J by 1 base, with 7 bases between. Germline V gene data show CDR1 as LGHNA and CDR2 as YNFKEQ. The DNA for the CDR3 is TGTGCCAGCAGCCAAGTAGGGGGTAACTATGGCTACACCTTC. Encoded protein: CASSQVGGNYGYTF.

In this sample, this clonotype turned up a few times. This rearrangement joins TRBV7-2 to TRBJ2-3, with D uncertain. V was trimmed by 1 base and J by 2 bases, leaving 13 bases between them. This CDR3 contains 16 residues. The V gene's germline CDR1 is SGHTA and CDR2 FQGNSA. This CDR3 reads CASSLVVGRLTDTQYF. DNA of the CDR3: TGTGCCAGCAGCTTAGTGGTGGGTAGACTCACAGATACGCAGTATTTT. Full variable domain (missing parts from reference TRBV7-2 and TRBJ2-3): GAGVSQSPSNKVTEKGKDVELRCDPISGHTALYWYRQSLGQGLEFLIYFQGNSAPDKSGLPSDRFSAERTGGSVSTLTIQRTQQEDSAVYLCASSLVVGRLTDTQYFGPGTRLTVL.

In its sample, this clonotype was seen a few times. This rearrangement joins TRBV18 to TRBJ1-1; TRBD1 aligns across 8 bases. Germline CDR1 is KGHSH and CDR2 is LQKENI. The junction had 8 bases not matched to a gene; V was cut back by 4 bases and J by 4 bases. This CDR3 spans 15 amino acids. CDR3 protein: CASSQPRGRATEAFF. CDR3 DNA sequence: TGTGCCAGCTCACAGCCCAGGGGGCGGGCCACTGAAGCTTTCTTT.

This clonotype was detected a few times. The rearrangement uses TRBV5-1 and TRBJ2-7; TRBD1 aligns across 9 bases. The CDR3 extends over 16 amino acids. Trimming took 1 base from V and 5 from J; bases not matched to a gene: 10. Germline V gene lookup returns CDR1 SGHRS and CDR2 YFSETQ. CDR3 in amino acids: CASSLRFADRGNEQYF. The CDR3 coding sequence is TGCGCCAGCAGCTTGAGGTTTGCGGACAGGGGCAACGAGCAGTACTTC.

This clonotype has a handful of counts. This chain joins TRBV3-1 and TRBJ1-6; D not resolved. This CDR3 comprises 14 residues. Germline loops: CDR1 LGHDT, CDR2 YNNKEL (reference sequence). V was clipped by 4 bases and J by 8 bases, with 12 bases between them. CDR3 region: CASSPWAAHSPLHF. The CDR3 nucleotides read TGTGCCAGCAGCCCATGGGCTGCCCATTCACCCCTCCACTTT.

In its sample, this clonotype was seen a few times. V and J are TRBV6-1 and TRBJ1-1, with 7 bases that match TRBD1. This CDR3 contains 14 residues. Germline loops: CDR1 MNHNS, CDR2 SASEGT. The J segment lost 3 bases and the V segment lost 8 bases, leaving 9 bases of the junction unmatched. CDR3 in amino acids: CASRGYRGHTEAFF. The DNA of the CDR3 is TGTGCCAGCCGGGGTTACAGGGGACACACTGAAGCTTTCTTT.

In this sample, this clonotype turned up a few times. The chain employs TRBV20-1 and TRBJ2-1, with a weak D call TRBD2 (5 bases). There are 13 residues in the CDR3. V lost 4 bases to trimming and J lost 0 bases, with 7 bases between them. CDR1 is DFQATT and CDR2 is SNEGSKA in the germline V gene (reference sequence). The CDR3 DNA follows: TGCAGTGCTATGCGGGCCTCCTACAATGAGCAGTTCTTC. This sequence encodes CSAMRASYNEQFF.

CDR3 sequence (DNA): TGCGCCAGCAGCCCCAGGTCGGGGGGCCTGATGGATGAGCAGTTCTTC. It yields the protein CASSPRSGGLMDEQFF. The chain carries TRBV4-1 and TRBJ2-1, with D possibly matching TRBD2 (7 bases). V was cut by 4 bases and J by 8 bases, with 21 bases left in between. This CDR3 has 16 residues. CDR1 and CDR2 from the germline V gene are MGHRA and YSYEKL.

V is TRBV4-1 and J is TRBJ2-5; 13 bases line up with TRBD2. The junction had 8 bases not matched to a gene; V was cut back by 1 base and J by 3 bases. CDR3 size: 18 residues. CDR1 and CDR2 from the germline V gene are MGHRA and YSYEKL. The CDR3 is CASSQGKGLAGIKETQYF. As DNA, the CDR3 is TGCGCCAGCAGCCAAGGGAAGGGACTAGCGGGAATTAAAGAGACCCAGTACTTC.

This clonotype was seen a few times. The chain carries TRBV7-2 and TRBJ2-5, with a possible D match to TRBD2 (6 bases). Trimming removed 5 bases at V and 0 bases at J, with 10 bases between. The CDR3 is 14 residues long. In germline, CDR1 is SGHTA, CDR2 FQGNSA. The CDR3 coding sequence is TGTGCCAGCAGCCGCGGGGACTACCAAGAGACCCAGTACTTC. This gives the protein CASSRGDYQETQYF.

CDR3 coding DNA: TGTGCCATACAGGGGGCGCTGGGAGGTGGAGGCTACACCTTC. Its protein product is CAIQGALGGGGYTF. This chain uses TRBV7-2 with TRBJ1-2, with TRBD1 identical over 9 bases. Unmatched junction bases numbered 14, after V lost 10 bases and J lost 8 bases. Germline loops: CDR1 SGHTA, CDR2 FQGNSA. There are 14 residues in the CDR3.

The rearrangement uses TRBV29-1 and TRBJ2-2, with D perhaps TRBD2 (5 bases). The CDR3 is made up of 14 amino acids. Per the germline V gene, CDR1 is SQVTM and CDR2 is ANQGSEA. With 7 bases removed from V and 5 bases from J, the gap between germline ends came to 17 bases. The CDR3 nucleotides are TGCAGCGCTAACCGGGCCCCGGGGACCGGGGAGCTGTTTTTT. Encoded protein: CSANRAPGTGELFF.

The genes are TRBV12-3 or TRBV12-4 and TRBJ2-3; tentative D call: TRBD1 (6 bases). The CDR3 is 16 residues long. Trimming left V 4 bases short and J 4 bases short, with 18 bases between. The CDR3 DNA reads as TGTGCCAGCAGTTCCCTGGGACAACCAGGCTCAGATACGCAGTATTTT. Translated: CASSSLGQPGSDTQYF.

The chain recombines TRBV7-2 with TRBJ2-1, with D hard to call. V was cut by 5 bases and J by 4 bases, with 12 bases left in between. The germline V gene encodes CDR1 SGHTA and CDR2 FQGNSA. CDR3 length equals 14 residues. The CDR3: CASSREVTYNEQFF. Here the CDR3 DNA reads TGTGCCAGCAGCCGAGAAGTGACGTACAATGAGCAGTTCTTC.

In its sample, this clonotype was seen a few times. The V gene is TRBV4-3, the J gene TRBJ1-1, with D possibly matching TRBD1 (5 bases). V lost 1 base, J lost 6 bases, and 12 bases lay in between. The CDR3 contains 14 residues. Germline CDR1 reads LGHNA; CDR2 reads YSLEER. CDR3 amino acids: CASSQGTGEPEAFF. Written as DNA, the CDR3 is TGCGCCAGCAGCCAAGGCACGGGGGAGCCTGAAGCTTTCTTT.

The rearrangement links TRBV7-8 to TRBJ1-5; TRBD1 matches 7 bases. The V gene end was trimmed by 6 bases and the J gene end by 3 bases; junction bases not matched to a gene: 5. The CDR3 loop spans 14 amino acids. CDR1 is SGHVS and CDR2 is FQNEAQ in the germline V gene. CDR3 amino acids: CASRQGTDNQPQHF. In DNA, the CDR3 is TGTGCCAGCAGACAAGGGACAGACAATCAGCCCCAGCATTTT. The entire variable domain, with the rest obtained from reference TRBV7-8 and TRBJ1-5, is as follows: GAGVSQSPRYKVAKRGQDVALRCDPISGHVSLFWYQQALGQGPEFLTYFQNEAQLDKSGLPSDRFFAERPEGSVSTLKIQRTQQEDSAVYLCASRQGTDNQPQHFGDGTRLSIL.

This chain connects TRBV7-6 to TRBJ2-7; unclear D gene. The CDR3 contains 14 residues. The V end was cut by 5 bases, the J end by 3 bases, with 14 bases between. The germline V gene encodes CDR1 SGHVS and CDR2 FNYEAQ. DNA of the CDR3: TGTGCCAGCAGCATCGGGCCGATCGGCTACGAGCAGTACGTC. It specifies CASSIGPIGYEQYV.

The chain links TRBV6-1 to TRBJ1-2; possibly TRBD1 for D (6 bases). V was cut by 6 bases and J by 4 bases, with 18 bases left in between. Germline assignment: CDR1 MNHNS and CDR2 SASEGT. The CDR3 is 15 residues long. CDR3 in amino acids: CASRDGGGGGYGYTF. The CDR3, as DNA: TGTGCCAGCAGGGATGGAGGGGGTGGAGGCTATGGCTACACCTTC.

V and J are TRBV20-1 and TRBJ1-2; maybe TRBD1 (5 bases). The CDR3 sequence is 10 residues long. From germline, CDR1 is DFQATT and CDR2 SNEGSKA (reference sequence). CDR3 protein: CRGGSYGYTF. In DNA, the CDR3 is TGCAGGGGGGGTAGCTATGGCTACACCTTC.

The chain recombines TRBV25-1 with TRBJ2-5; maybe TRBD2 (5 bases). From germline, CDR1 is MGHDK and CDR2 SYGVNS. CDR3 length: 13 amino acids. Trimming shortened V by 8 bases and J by 4 bases, and 14 bases separated the two germline ends. CDR3 coding DNA: TGTGCCAGCCTGACGGGGAATGGAGAGACCCAGTACTTC. Encoded protein: CASLTGNGETQYF. The complete variable domain, with remaining parts taken from reference TRBV25-1 and TRBJ2-5, reads EADIYQTPRYLVIGTGKKITLECSQTMGHDKMYWYQQDPGMELHLIHYSYGVNSTEKGDLSSESTVSRIRTEHFPLTLESARPSHTSQYLCASLTGNGETQYFGPGTRLLVL.